This TCR beta chain is drawn from a study of neurological immune-mediated disorders. This CDR3 has 14 amino acids. The germline V gene has CDR1 SGHRS and CDR2 YFSETQ. Trimming left V 0 bases short and J 5 bases short, with 9 bases between. Study findings and constraints: HTLV-1-associated myelopathy had the most TCR clonal expansion, and multiple sclerosis had the least, less than healthy controls.

This clonotype was picked up many times. As yet, its antigen is unknown. Noted time point: longitudinal time-point 2. TCRdb processed the 5' RACE reads anew with MiXCR; each CDR3 protein has one entry. This sample carries 84,000 or so distinct CDR3 sequences, about 13% of them seen once, and the ten largest clones take approximately 4.5%. Source material: PBMCs. The sequence was obtained from a female donor with HTLV-1-associated myelopathy (HAM/TSP). The rearrangement uses TRBV5-1 and TRBJ2-1, with a tentative D call TRBD2 (6 bases). DNA for the CDR3: TGCGCCAGCAGCTTGGGGCGGGAACACAATGAGCAGTTCTTC. Encoded protein: CASSLGREHNEQFF.